This T cell receptor beta chain was documented in a study of T-cell reconstitution after alpha-beta-depleted transplantation in children. The CDR3 has 16 amino acids. J lost 7 bases, V lost 0 bases, and 9 bases had no gene match. The germline CDR1 and CDR2 sequences are DFQATT and SNEGSKA (reference sequence). Unique molecular identifiers were used in preparing the TCRbeta library. TCRdb redid the calling of the PCR reads with MiXCR, one entry per CDR3 protein. The sample carries over 200,000 distinct CDR3 sequences, 8.4% recorded once. This TCR was recovered from a male patient between 2 and 9 years old who had a stem cell transplant for acute myeloid leukemia, so the T cells may come from the graft donor. The starting material was PBMCs, mostly from graft donor cells, obtained 360 days after TCRalphabeta/CD19-depleted stem cell transplant. This chain links TRBV20-1 with TRBJ2-7; 13 bases match TRBD2. In nucleotides, the CDR3 is TGCAGTGCTAGAGATGCAACTAGCGGGAGGGCCCGGGAGCAGTACTTC. This gives the protein CSARDATSGRAREQYF.